The 17 T cell receptor beta chains below come from one sample, sequenced in a study of beta chain features in type 1 diabetes. Every isolated RNA sample was fully reverse transcribed, so sequencing captured expressed TCRB transcripts. Repertoires were generated with immunoSEQ multiplex PCR, while TCRdb's copy carries only in-frame clones and drops some. The sample lists around 350,000 clones; about 12% were seen once. The specimen was naive CD4+ T cells from blood. The receptor set was obtained from a man between 18 and 35 years old in good health.

The CDR3 loop is CASIGQGHYEQYF. For the CDR3, the DNA is TGTGCCAGCATAGGACAGGGGCACTACGAGCAGTACTTC. This chain uses TRBV25-1 with TRBJ2-7; 9 bases are a match to TRBD1. Per the germline V gene, CDR1 is MGHDK and CDR2 is SYGVNS. CDR3 size: 13 residues. J lost 3 bases, V lost 7 bases, and 4 bases had no gene match.

This clone has just a few counts. V gene TRBV10-3 combines with J gene TRBJ1-6; D perhaps matches TRBD1 (5 bases). The length of the CDR3 is 17 residues. Trimming took off 4 bases at V and 2 bases at J, with 15 bases between the two ends. From germline, CDR1 is ENHRY and CDR2 SYGVKD. The CDR3 DNA reads as TGTGCCATCAGTGCCCTCGGGGGGAGCACCTATAATTCACCCCTCCACTTT. Encoded protein: CAISALGGSTYNSPLHF.

V and J are TRBV5-4 and TRBJ2-3, with D possibly being TRBD2 (5 bases). V dropped 4 bases and J dropped 4 bases, with 13 bases sitting between them. Germline assignment: CDR1 SGHNT and CDR2 YYREEE (reference sequence). There are 14 residues in the CDR3. The CDR3 DNA reads as TGTGCCAGCAGCGTCCCTGAGGGCCCAGATACGCAGTATTTT. Protein product: CASSVPEGPDTQYF.

This clone was detected a few times. The chain couples TRBV5-8 to TRBJ1-1; D ambiguous. Looked up from germline, CDR1 is SGHTS and CDR2 is YDEGEE. V lost 4 bases and J lost 0, with 13 bases in between. This CDR3 region has 15 residues. The CDR3 spells CASSQGHRLNTEAFF. The CDR3 DNA reads TGTGCCAGCAGCCAAGGTCACAGATTGAACACTGAAGCTTTCTTT.

Only a few counts were recorded for this clone. Different DNA sequences within this sample yield the same CDR3. The V and J genes are TRBV20-1 and TRBJ2-7; 7 positions agree with TRBD1. The CDR3 runs to 11 residues. V trimming: 6 bases; J trimming: 3 bases; junction bases outside the gene matches: 2. From germline, CDR1 is DFQATT and CDR2 SNEGSKA (reference sequence). The CDR3 protein is CSASGGYEQYF. The DNA of the CDR3 is TGCAGTGCCTCAGGGGGCTACGAGCAGTACTTC.

This clone was picked up a small number of times. J is TRBJ2-7 and V is TRBV28; 8 bases line up with TRBD2. CDR1 is MDHEN, CDR2 SYDVKM, per germline. The CDR3 is made up of 18 amino acids. Trimming cost V 2 bases and J 0 bases; bases outside gene matches: 12. The chain's CDR3 is CASSLLRVGGRLSYEQYF. In nucleotides, the CDR3 is TGTGCCAGCAGTTTACTCCGAGTGGGCGGGAGGCTCTCCTACGAGCAGTACTTC.

In this sample, this clone turned up a few times. This chain connects TRBV9 to TRBJ1-3, with a tentative D call TRBD1 (5 bases). Trimming cost V 0 bases and J 0 bases, with 7 bases left between them. The germline gives CDR1 SGDLS, CDR2 YYNGEE. This CDR3 region has 15 residues. CDR3 region: CASSVGGGSGNTIYF. The DNA of the CDR3 is TGTGCCAGCAGCGTAGGGGGGGGCTCTGGAAACACCATATATTTT. Using reference TRBV9 and TRBJ1-3 for the parts outside the CDR3, the full variable domain is DSGVTQTPKHLITATGQRVTLRCSPRSGDLSVYWYQQSLDQGLQFLIQYYNGEERAKGNILERFSAQQFPDLHSELNLSSLELGDSALYFCASSVGGGSGNTIYFGEGSWLTVV.

The chain joins TRBV23-1 to TRBJ2-7, with D tentatively TRBD1 (5 bases). TRBV23-1 is flagged as an ORF with uncertain function. Trimming took off 3 bases at V and 0 bases at J, with 6 bases between the two ends. The CDR3 loop spans 13 amino acids. The CDR3 DNA reads as TGCGCCAGCAGTCAGGACATCTCCTACGAGCAGTACTTC. Its protein product is CASSQDISYEQYF.

This clone was seen more than once but under ten times. The J gene is TRBJ2-2, the V gene TRBV11-3; perhaps TRBD2 as D (6 bases). The length of the CDR3 is 15 residues. V lost 1 base to trimming and J lost 2 bases, with 8 bases between them. Germline CDR1 and CDR2: SGHNT and YENEEA. The CDR3 loop is CASSLARGNTGELFF. The DNA for the CDR3 is TGTGCCAGCAGCTTAGCGCGGGGAAACACCGGGGAGCTGTTTTTT.

This clone was counted a few times. The genes are TRBV5-1 and TRBJ2-7; TRBD1 matches at 7 bases. The CDR3 spans 15 residues. Germline V gene data show CDR1 as SGHRS and CDR2 as YFSETQ. The J segment lost 5 bases and the V segment lost 3 bases, leaving 11 bases of the junction unmatched. The CDR3 sequence: CASSSPLTGNHEQYF. DNA of the CDR3: TGCGCCAGCAGCTCGCCCTTGACAGGGAACCACGAGCAGTACTTC.

This clone was seen only a few times. This sequence joins TRBV7-9 and TRBJ2-7; 7 bases fit TRBD2. After removal of 3 bases from V and 6 bases from J, the junction contained 11 bases not matched to a gene. This CDR3 contains 15 residues. CDR1 is SEHNR and CDR2 is FQNEAQ in the germline V gene (reference sequence). The CDR3, as DNA: TGTGCCAGCAGCTTTTCGGGGGGAAAATCTGGCGAGCAGTACTTC. Amino acid sequence: CASSFSGGKSGEQYF. Combining the CDR3 with reference TRBV7-9 and TRBJ2-7 gives the whole variable domain DTGVSQNPRHKITKRGQNVTFRCDPISEHNRLYWYRQTLGQGPEFLTYFQNEAQLEKSRLLSDRFSAERPKGSFSTLEIQRTEQGDSAMYLCASSFSGGKSGEQYFGPGTRLTVT.

This chain links TRBV28 with TRBJ1-1; D remains unclear. CDR1 MDHEN and CDR2 SYDVKM come from the germline V gene. CDR3 length: 14 residues. V was cut by 3 bases and J by 3 bases, with 11 bases left in between. CDR3 nucleotides: TGTGCCAGCAGTTTGGGCAGATGGGACACTGAAGCTTTCTTT. This translates into CASSLGRWDTEAFF.

J is TRBJ1-6 and V is TRBV7-9; 9 bases are shared with TRBD1. Germline V CDR1 and CDR2: SEHNR, FQNEAQ (reference sequence). The CDR3 has 15 amino acids. J lost 9 bases, V lost 1 base, and 4 bases had no gene match. CDR3 bases: TGTGCCAGCAGCTTAGAACAGGGGGCGCGTTCACCCCTCCACTTT. Residues: CASSLEQGARSPLHF.

Written as DNA, the CDR3 is TGTGCCAGCAGCTTACCAACCTCCGCCCCTCGGTACGGAGATACGCAGTATTTT. This encodes CASSLPTSAPRYGDTQYF. V gene TRBV7-9 combines with J gene TRBJ2-3, with D unclear. CDR3 size: 18 residues. CDR1 is SEHNR and CDR2 is FQNEAQ in the germline V gene (reference sequence). V gave up 2 bases and J gave up 5 bases, with 23 bases separating them.

In DNA form, the CDR3 reads TGTGCCAGCAGCTTGCCTAGCGGGAGGGGAGAGACCCAGTACTTC. Encoded protein: CASSLPSGRGETQYF. The J gene is TRBJ2-5, the V gene TRBV5-6; TRBD2 matches at 12 bases. The CDR3 loop spans 15 amino acids. The germline V gene encodes CDR1 SGHDT and CDR2 YYEEEE. Losses at the gene ends were 1 base for V and 4 bases for J; bases not matched to a gene: 2.

This clone was counted a few times. The J gene is TRBJ2-7, the V gene TRBV28; TRBD1 agrees at 7 bases. V shed 7 bases, J shed 0 bases, and the junction held 12 bases outside the gene matches. The V gene's germline CDR1 is MDHEN and CDR2 SYDVKM. The CDR3 length is 16 residues. CDR3 in DNA: TGTGCCAGCACCGGGACCGGGACAGCGAGCTCCTACGAGCAGTACTTC. Its protein is CASTGTGTASSYEQYF. Full variable domain (remainder filled in from reference TRBV28 and TRBJ2-7): DVKVTQSSRYLVKRTGEKVFLECVQDMDHENMFWYRQDPGLGLRLIYFSYDVKMKEKGDIPEGYSVSREKKERFSLILESASTNQTSMYLCASTGTGTASSYEQYFGPGTRLTVT.

A few counts support this clone. This chain uses TRBV9 with TRBJ1-1; 7 nucleotides align to TRBD1. Germline V CDR1 and CDR2: SGDLS, YYNGEE. The trim removed 0 bases at V and 1 base at J, leaving 9 bases unmatched. CDR3 size: 17 residues. CDR3 loop: CASSVGQGFGWNTEAFF. The CDR3 DNA reads TGTGCCAGCAGCGTAGGACAGGGATTTGGTTGGAACACTGAAGCTTTCTTT.